Described below is a single T cell receptor beta chain sequence and its context. The antigen is undetermined. Genomic DNA (from each subset) was split evenly across several immunoSEQ plates. The authors loaded around 220 ng DNA, about 30,000 T cell genomes, into sorted-subset replicate PCRs. Data came from immunoSEQ multiplex PCR; TCRdb stores just in-frame clones and leaves some out. The sample holds roughly 2.5 million clones, about 92% seen once. These data belong to a study of shared clonotypes between healthy human individuals. Study-level points and caveats: Some clonotypes were shared by all four sorted-subset donors, while others were not shared. The non-shared ones had lower generation probabilities than the shared ones.

V shed 5 bases and J shed 0 bases, with 9 bases lying between them. The germline CDR1 and CDR2 sequences are SGDLS and YYNGEE. This CDR3 has 13 amino acids. The receptor was isolated from a man aged 18 to 30 in good health. V is TRBV9 and J is TRBJ2-7; no definite D call. Sequenced sample: naive CD4+ T cells sorted from blood. Subset indicated: CD45RA+ positively selected. As DNA, the CDR3 is TGTGCCAGCAGTGGGCGGAACTCCTACGAGCAGTACTTC. This gives the protein CASSGRNSYEQYF.